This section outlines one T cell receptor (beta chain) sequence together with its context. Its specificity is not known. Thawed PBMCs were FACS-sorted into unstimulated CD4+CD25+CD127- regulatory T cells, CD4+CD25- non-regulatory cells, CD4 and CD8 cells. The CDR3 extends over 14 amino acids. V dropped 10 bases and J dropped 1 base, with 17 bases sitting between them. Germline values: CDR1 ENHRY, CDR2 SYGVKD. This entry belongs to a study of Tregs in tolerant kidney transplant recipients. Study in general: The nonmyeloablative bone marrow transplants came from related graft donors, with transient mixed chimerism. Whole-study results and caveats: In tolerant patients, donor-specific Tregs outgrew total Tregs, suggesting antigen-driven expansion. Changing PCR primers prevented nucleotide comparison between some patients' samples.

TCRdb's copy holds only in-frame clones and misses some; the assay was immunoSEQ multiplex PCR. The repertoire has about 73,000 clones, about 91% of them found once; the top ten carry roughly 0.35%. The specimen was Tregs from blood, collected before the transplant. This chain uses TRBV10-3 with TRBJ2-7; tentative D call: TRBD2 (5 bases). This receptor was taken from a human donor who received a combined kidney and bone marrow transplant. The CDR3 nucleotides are TGTGCCACCACAGCTACCGGGATTTCCTACGAGCAGTACTTC. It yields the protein CATTATGISYEQYF.